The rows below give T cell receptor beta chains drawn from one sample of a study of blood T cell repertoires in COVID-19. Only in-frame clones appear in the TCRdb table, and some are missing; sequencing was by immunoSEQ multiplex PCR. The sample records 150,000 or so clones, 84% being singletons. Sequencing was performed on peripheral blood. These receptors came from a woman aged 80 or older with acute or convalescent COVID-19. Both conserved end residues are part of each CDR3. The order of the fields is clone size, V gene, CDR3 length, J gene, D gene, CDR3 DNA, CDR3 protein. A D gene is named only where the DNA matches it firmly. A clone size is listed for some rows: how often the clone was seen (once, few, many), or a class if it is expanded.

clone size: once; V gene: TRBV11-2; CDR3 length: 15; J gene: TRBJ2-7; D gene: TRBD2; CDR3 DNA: TGTGCCTCCACGGGGGGGAGGCTAAGCTCCTACGAGCAGTACTTC; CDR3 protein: CASTGGRLSSYEQYF
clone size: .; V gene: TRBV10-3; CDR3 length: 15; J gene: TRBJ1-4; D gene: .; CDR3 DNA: TGTGCCATCAGTGAGTCTGGGGCAGGGGTAGAAAAACTGTTTTTT; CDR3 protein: CAISESGAGVEKLFF
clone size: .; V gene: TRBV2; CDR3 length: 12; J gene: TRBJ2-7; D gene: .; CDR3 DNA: TGTGCCAGCAGTGTTGAGGGCTACGAGCAGTACTTC; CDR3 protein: CASSVEGYEQYF
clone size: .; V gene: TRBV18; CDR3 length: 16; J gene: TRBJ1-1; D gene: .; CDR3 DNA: TGTGCCAGCTCACCACCTAGAGGGAATCTGAACACTGAAGCTTTCTTT; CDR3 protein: CASSPPRGNLNTEAFF
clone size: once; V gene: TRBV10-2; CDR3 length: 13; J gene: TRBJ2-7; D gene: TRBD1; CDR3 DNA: TGCGCCAGCGTAACCGGGACAGGCTACGAGCAGTACTTC; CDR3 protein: CASVTGTGYEQYF
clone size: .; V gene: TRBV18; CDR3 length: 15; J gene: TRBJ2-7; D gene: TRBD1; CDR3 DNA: TGTGCCAGCTCACCTTTTCGGGACAGGGGTGGTGAGCAGTACTTC; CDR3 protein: CASSPFRDRGGEQYF
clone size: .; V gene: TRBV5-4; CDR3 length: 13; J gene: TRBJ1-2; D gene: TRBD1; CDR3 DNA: TGTGCCAGCAGGGCCGGGACAGACTATGGCTACACCTTC; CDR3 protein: CASRAGTDYGYTF
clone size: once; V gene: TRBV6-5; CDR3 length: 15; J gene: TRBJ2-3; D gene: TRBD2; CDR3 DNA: TGTGCCAGCTCGGATAGCGGGAGTGTCTCAGATACGCAGTATTTT; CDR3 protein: CASSDSGSVSDTQYF
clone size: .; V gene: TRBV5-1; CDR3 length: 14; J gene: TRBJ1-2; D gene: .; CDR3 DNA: TGCGCCAGCAGCCTTGGCCCAGGGAACTATGGCTACACCTTC; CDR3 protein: CASSLGPGNYGYTF
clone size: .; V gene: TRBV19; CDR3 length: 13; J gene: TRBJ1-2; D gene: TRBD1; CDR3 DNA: TGTGCCAGTGCGGACAGGGGTGACTATGGCTACACCTTC; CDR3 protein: CASADRGDYGYTF
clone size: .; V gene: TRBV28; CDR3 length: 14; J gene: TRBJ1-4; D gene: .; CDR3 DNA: TGTGCCAGCAGTTTTACAGCGGGTAATGAAAAACTGTTTTTT; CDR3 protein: CASSFTAGNEKLFF
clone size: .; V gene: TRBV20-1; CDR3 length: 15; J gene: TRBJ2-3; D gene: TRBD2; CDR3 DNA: TGCAGTGCTAGTACTAGCGGGAGGCGGGCAGATACGCAGTATTTT; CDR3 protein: CSASTSGRRADTQYF
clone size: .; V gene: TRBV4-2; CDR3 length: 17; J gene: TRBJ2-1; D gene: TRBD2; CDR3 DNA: TGTGCCAGCAGCCAAGGGCTTCTAGCGGGGGGTTACAATGAGCAGTTCTTC; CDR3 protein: CASSQGLLAGGYNEQFF
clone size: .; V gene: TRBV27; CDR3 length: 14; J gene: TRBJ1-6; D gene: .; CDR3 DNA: TGTGCCAGCAGTTTAAGGACAGTTAATTCACCCCTCCACTTT; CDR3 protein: CASSLRTVNSPLHF
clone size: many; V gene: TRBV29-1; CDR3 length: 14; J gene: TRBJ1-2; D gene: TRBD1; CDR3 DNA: TGCAGCGTTGAGAAAGGACAGGCGCCCGGGGGCTACACCTTC; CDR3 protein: CSVEKGQAPGGYTF
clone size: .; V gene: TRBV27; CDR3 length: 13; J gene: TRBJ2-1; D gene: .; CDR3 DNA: TGTGCCAGCACCCCGGACAGTTCAAATGAGCAGTTCTTC; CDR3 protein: CASTPDSSNEQFF
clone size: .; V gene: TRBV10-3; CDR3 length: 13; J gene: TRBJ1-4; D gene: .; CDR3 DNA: TGTGCCATCGGCCGGGAGAATAATGAAAAACTGTTTTTT; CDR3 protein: CAIGRENNEKLFF
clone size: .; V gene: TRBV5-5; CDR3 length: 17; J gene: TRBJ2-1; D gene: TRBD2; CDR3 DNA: TGTGCCAGCAGCTTGAGGGCACTAGCGGGAGGAGAGGATGAGCAGTTCTTC; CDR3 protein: CASSLRALAGGEDEQFF
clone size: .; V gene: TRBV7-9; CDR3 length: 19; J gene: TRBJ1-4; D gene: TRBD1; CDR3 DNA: TGTGCCAGCAGCTTAAGGACAGGGGGGAAGCTCGCAGTTCGGGAAAAACTGTTTTTT; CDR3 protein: CASSLRTGGKLAVREKLFF
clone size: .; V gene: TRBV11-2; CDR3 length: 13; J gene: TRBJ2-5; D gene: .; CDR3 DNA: TGTGCCAGCAGCTCCCGACTACGAGAGACCCAGTACTTC; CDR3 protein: CASSSRLRETQYF
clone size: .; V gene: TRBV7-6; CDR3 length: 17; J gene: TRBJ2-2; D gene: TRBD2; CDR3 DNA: TGTGCCAGCAGCTTTCGGACTAGCGGGGTACGCACCGGGGAGCTGTTTTTT; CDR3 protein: CASSFRTSGVRTGELFF
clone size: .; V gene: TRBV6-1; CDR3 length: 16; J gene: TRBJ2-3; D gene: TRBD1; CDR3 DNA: TGTGCCAGCAGTGAAGCGCTGACAGGGGGGGCAGATACGCAGTATTTT; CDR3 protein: CASSEALTGGADTQYF
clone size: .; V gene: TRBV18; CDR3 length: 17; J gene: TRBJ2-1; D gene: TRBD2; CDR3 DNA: TGTGCCAGCTCACCACAATCTAGCGGGAGAATGGGCAATGAGCAGTTCTTC; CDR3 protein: CASSPQSSGRMGNEQFF
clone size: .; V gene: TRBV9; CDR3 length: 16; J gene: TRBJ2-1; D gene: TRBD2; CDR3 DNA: TGTGCCAGCAGCGTAGATCCACTAGCGGTCCCCCATGAGCAGTTCTTC; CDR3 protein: CASSVDPLAVPHEQFF
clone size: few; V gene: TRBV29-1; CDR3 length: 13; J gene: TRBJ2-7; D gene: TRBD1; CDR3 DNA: TGCAGCGCCCAACAGGGGAGCTCCTACGAGCAGTACTTC; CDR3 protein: CSAQQGSSYEQYF
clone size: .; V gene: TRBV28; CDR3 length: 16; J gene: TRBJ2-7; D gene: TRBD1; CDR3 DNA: TGTGCCAGCAGCTCTACGGGACAGGGTTTCTCCTACGAGCAGTACTTC; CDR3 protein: CASSSTGQGFSYEQYF
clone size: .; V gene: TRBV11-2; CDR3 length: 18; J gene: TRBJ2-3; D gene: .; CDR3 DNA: TGTGCCAGCAGCAAACACAGGGGGGGGACCGGGAGCACAGATACGCAGTATTTT; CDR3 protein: CASSKHRGGTGSTDTQYF
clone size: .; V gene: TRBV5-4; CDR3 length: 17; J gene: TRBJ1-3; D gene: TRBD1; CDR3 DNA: TGTGCCAGCAGTTCGCGCGGGGGACAGGGCGCGGGAAACACCATATATTTT; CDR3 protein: CASSSRGGQGAGNTIYF
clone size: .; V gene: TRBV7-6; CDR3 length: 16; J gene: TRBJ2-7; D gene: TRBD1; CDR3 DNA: TGTGCCAGCAGCTTAACCGGGACAGCTTTACCCTACGAGCAGTACTTC; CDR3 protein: CASSLTGTALPYEQYF
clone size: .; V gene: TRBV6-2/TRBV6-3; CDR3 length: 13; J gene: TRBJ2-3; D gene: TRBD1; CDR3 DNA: TGTGCCAGCAGTACCGACAGGGCCCATACGCAGTATTTT; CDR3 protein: CASSTDRAHTQYF
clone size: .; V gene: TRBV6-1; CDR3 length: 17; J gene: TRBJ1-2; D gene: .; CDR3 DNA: TGTGCCAGCAGTGTTCTATCCCGGGACTCCCCTAACTATGGCTACACCTTC; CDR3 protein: CASSVLSRDSPNYGYTF
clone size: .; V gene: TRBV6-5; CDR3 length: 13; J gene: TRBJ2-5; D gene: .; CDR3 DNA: TGTGCCAGCAGTTACACAGGGCGAGAGACCCAGTACTTC; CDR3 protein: CASSYTGRETQYF
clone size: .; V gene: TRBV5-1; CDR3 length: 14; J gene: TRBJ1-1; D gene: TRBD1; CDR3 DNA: TGCGCCAGCAGCTTCGGGACAGGGTACACTGAAGCTTTCTTT; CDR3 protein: CASSFGTGYTEAFF
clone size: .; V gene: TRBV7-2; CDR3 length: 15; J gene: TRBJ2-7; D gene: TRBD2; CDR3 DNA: TGTGCCAGCAGCCCCGGACTAGCGGGGTCCTACGAGCAGTACTTC; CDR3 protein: CASSPGLAGSYEQYF
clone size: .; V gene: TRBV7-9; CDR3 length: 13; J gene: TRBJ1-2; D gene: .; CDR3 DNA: TGTGCCAGCAGTCCGGAGTCTAACTATGGCTACACCTTC; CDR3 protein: CASSPESNYGYTF
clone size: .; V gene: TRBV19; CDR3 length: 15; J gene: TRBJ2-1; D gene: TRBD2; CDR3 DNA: TGTGCCAGTAGTATCAGGCGGCAGGGAGGGGATGAGCAGTTCTTC; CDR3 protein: CASSIRRQGGDEQFF
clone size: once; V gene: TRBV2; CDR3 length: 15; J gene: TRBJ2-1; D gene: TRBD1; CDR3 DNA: TGTGCCAGCAGTGACCTTGACAGGGGGTACAATGAGCAGTTCTTC; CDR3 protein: CASSDLDRGYNEQFF
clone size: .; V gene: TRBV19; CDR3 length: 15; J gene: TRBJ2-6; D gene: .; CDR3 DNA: TGTGCCAGTAGTATATTGGGGGCGAAACAGAACGTCCTGACTTTC; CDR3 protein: CASSILGAKQNVLTF
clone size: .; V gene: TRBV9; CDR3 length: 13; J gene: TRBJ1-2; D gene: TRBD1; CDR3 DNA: TGTGCCAGCAGCGTCGGGACAGACTATGGCTACACCTTC; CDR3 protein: CASSVGTDYGYTF
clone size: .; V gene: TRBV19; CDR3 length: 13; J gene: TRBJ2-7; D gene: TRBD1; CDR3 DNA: TGTGCCAGTAGTTTGGGACAGAGCTACGAGCAGTACTTC; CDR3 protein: CASSLGQSYEQYF
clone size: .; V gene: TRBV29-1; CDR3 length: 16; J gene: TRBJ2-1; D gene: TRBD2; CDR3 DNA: TGCAGCGTACGGGAGGTAGCGGGAGAGTGGCGGAATGAGCAGTTCTTC; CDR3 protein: CSVREVAGEWRNEQFF
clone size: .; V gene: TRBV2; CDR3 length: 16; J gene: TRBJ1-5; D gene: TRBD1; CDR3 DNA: TGTGCCAGCAGCCCGGGACAGGCTTCGGGCAATCAGCCCCAGCATTTT; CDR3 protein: CASSPGQASGNQPQHF
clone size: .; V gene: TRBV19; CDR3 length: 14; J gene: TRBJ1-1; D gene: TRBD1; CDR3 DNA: TGTGCCAGTAGTTTCAGGGGGCAGAACACTGAAGCTTTCTTT; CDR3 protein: CASSFRGQNTEAFF
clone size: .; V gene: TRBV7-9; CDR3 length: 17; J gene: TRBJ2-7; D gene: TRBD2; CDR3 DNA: TGTGCCAGCAGCCCGACTCTCAGACTAGCGGGGGTGGGCGAGCAGTACTTC; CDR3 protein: CASSPTLRLAGVGEQYF
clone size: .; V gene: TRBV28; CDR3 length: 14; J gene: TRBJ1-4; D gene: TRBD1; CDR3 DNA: TGTGCCAGCAGCCTCGGGACAGGGCGCGAAAAACTGTTTTTT; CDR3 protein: CASSLGTGREKLFF
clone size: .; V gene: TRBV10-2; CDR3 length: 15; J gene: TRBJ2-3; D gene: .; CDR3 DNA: TGCGCCAGCACCAAGCGGCGGGTGAGCACAGATACGCAGTATTTT; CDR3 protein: CASTKRRVSTDTQYF
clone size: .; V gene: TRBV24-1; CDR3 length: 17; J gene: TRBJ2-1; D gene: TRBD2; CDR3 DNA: TGTGCCACCAGTGATTCCAGGACTAGCGGAACGTACAATGAGCAGTTCTTC; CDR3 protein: CATSDSRTSGTYNEQFF
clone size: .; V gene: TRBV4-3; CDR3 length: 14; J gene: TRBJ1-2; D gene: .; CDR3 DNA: TGCGCCAGCAGCCAGGGAACGGGAGGGACGGGGTACACCTTC; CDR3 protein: CASSQGTGGTGYTF
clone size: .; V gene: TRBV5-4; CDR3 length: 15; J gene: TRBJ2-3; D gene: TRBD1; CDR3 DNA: TGTGCCAGCAGCCTACAGGGGGAACGCACAGATACGCAGTATTTT; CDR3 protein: CASSLQGERTDTQYF
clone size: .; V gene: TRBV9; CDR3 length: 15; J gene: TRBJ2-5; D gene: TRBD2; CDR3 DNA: TGTGCCAGCAGCGTAGGTAGCGGGAGTCAAGAGACCCAGTACTTC; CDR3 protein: CASSVGSGSQETQYF
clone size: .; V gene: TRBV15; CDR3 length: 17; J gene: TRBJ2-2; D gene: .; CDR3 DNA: TGTGCCACCAGCAGAGATCGGGGCGGGGCCAACACCGGGGAGCTGTTTTTT; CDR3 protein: CATSRDRGGANTGELFF
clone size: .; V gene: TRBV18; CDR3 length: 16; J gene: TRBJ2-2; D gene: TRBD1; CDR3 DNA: TGTGCCAGCTCACCCCGACAGGGTTACCACACCGGGGAGCTGTTTTTT; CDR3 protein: CASSPRQGYHTGELFF
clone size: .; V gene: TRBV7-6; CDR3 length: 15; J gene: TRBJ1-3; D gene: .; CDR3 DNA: TGTGCCAGCAGCTTAGAGGGGGTACCTGGAAACACCATATATTTT; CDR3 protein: CASSLEGVPGNTIYF
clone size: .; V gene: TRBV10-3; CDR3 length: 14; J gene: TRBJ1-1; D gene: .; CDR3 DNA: TGTGCCATCACTAGATTAGGTTTGAACACTGAAGCTTTCTTT; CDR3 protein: CAITRLGLNTEAFF
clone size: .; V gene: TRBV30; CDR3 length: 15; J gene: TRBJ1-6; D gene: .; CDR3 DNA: TGTGCCTCCGGGGCCAGGGGAAACTATAATTCACCCCTCCACTTT; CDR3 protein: CASGARGNYNSPLHF
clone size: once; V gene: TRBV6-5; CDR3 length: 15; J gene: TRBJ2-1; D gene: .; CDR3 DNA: TGTGCCAGCAGTACCATTGGGCCCACCTACAATGAGCAGTTCTTC; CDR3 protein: CASSTIGPTYNEQFF
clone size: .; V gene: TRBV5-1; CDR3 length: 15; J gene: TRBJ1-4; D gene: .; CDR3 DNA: TGCGCCAGCAGCTTGGACGGGACATCTAATGAAAAACTGTTTTTT; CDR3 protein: CASSLDGTSNEKLFF
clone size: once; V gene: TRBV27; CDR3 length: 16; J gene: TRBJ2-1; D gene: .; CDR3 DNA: TGTGCCAGCAGATACGCCGGGACTTTGACCTACAATGAGCAGTTCTTC; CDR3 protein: CASRYAGTLTYNEQFF
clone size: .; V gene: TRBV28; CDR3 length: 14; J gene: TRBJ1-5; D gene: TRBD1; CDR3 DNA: TGTGCCAGCAGTTTTGGCACAGGGGATCAGCCCCAGCATTTT; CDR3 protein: CASSFGTGDQPQHF